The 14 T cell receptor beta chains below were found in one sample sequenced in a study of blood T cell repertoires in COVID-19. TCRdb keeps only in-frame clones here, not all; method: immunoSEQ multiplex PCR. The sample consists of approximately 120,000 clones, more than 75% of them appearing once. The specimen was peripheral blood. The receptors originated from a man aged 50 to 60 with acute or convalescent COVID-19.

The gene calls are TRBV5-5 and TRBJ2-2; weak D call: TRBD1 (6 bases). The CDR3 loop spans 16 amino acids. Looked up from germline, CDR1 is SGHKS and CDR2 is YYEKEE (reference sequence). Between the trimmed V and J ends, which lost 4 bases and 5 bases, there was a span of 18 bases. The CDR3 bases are TGTGCCAGCAGCCCCCCGAACAGGGCCCTGACCGGGGAGCTGTTTTTT. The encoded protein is CASSPPNRALTGELFF. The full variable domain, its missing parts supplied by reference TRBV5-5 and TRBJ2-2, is DAGVTQSPTHLIKTRGQQVTLRCSPISGHKSVSWYQQVLGQGPQFIFQYYEKEERGRGNFPDRFSARQFPNYSSELNVNALLLGDSALYLCASSPPNRALTGELFFGEGSRLTVL.

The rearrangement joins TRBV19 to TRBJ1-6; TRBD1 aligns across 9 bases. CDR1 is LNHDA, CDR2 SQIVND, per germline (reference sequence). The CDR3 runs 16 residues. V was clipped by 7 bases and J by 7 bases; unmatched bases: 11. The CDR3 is CASTLSIGTGNSPLHF. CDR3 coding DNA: TGTGCCAGTACCCTTAGTATTGGGACAGGGAATTCACCCCTCCACTTT. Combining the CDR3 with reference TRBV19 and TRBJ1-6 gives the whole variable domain DGGITQSPKYLFRKEGQNVTLSCEQNLNHDAMYWYRQDPGQGLRLIYYSQIVNDFQKGDIAEGYSVSREKKESFPLTVTSAQKNPTAFYLCASTLSIGTGNSPLHFGNGTRLTVT.

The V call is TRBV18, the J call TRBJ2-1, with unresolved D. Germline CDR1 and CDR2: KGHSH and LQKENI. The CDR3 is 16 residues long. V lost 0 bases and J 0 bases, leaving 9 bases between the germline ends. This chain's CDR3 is CASSPPAVLSYNEQFF. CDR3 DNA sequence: TGTGCCAGCTCACCACCAGCCGTTCTCTCCTACAATGAGCAGTTCTTC.

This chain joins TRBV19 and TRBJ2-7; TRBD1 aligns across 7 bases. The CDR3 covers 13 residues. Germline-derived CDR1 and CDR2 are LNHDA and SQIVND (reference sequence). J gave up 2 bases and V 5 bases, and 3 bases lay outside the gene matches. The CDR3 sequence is CASSRQGTYEQYF. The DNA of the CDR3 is TGTGCCAGTAGTCGACAGGGAACCTACGAGCAGTACTTC.

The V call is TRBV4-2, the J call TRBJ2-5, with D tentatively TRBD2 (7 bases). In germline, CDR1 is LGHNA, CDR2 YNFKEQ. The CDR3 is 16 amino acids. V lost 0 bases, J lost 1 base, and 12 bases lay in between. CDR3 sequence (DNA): TGTGCCAGCAGCCAAGAGGGGGGGCGATTCCAAGAGACCCAGTACTTC. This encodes CASSQEGGRFQETQYF.

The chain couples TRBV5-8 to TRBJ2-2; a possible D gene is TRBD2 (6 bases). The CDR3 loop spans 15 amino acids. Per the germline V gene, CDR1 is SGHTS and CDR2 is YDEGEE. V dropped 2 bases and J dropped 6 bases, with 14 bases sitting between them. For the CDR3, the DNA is TGTGCCAGCAGCTTTTTGGGGACTGTGGCCGGGGAGCTGTTTTTT. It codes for CASSFLGTVAGELFF.

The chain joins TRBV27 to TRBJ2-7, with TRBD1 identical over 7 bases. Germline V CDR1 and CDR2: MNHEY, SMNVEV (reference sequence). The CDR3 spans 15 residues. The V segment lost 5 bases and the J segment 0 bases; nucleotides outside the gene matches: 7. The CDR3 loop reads CASSRTGKSSYEQYF. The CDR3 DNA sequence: TGTGCCAGCAGTCGGACAGGCAAGAGCTCCTACGAGCAGTACTTC.

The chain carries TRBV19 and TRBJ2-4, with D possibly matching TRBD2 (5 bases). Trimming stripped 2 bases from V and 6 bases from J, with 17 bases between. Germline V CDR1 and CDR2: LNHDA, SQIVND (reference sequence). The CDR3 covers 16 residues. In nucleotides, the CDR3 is TGTGCCAGTAGTATAAGGCCTACCCCCGGGATAAACATTCAGTACTTC. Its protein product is CASSIRPTPGINIQYF.

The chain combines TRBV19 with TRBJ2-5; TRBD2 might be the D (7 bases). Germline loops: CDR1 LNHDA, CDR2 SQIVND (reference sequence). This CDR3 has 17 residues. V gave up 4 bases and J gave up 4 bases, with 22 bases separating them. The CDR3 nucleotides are TGTGCCAGTAGTAGCTTTTGGGGGGGGCTAGAAAGAGAGACCCAGTACTTC. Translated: CASSSFWGGLERETQYF.

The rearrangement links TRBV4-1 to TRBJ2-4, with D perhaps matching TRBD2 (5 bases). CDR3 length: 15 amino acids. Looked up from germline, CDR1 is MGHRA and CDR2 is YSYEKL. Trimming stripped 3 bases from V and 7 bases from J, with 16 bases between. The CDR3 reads CASSQEPGRGNIQYF. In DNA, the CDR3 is TGCGCCAGCAGCCAGGAGCCGGGGAGAGGTAACATTCAGTACTTC.

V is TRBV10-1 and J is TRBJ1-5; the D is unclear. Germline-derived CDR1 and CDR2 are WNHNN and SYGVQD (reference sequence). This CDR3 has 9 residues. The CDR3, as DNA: TGCCTTTCTGCGGGGCCCCAGCATTTT. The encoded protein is CLSAGPQHF.

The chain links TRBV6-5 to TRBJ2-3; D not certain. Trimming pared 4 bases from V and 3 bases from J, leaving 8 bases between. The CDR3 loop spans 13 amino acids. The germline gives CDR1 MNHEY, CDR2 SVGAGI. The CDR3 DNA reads TGTGCCAGCAGTTTGCTAGGAACAGATACGCAGTATTTT. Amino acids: CASSLLGTDTQYF.

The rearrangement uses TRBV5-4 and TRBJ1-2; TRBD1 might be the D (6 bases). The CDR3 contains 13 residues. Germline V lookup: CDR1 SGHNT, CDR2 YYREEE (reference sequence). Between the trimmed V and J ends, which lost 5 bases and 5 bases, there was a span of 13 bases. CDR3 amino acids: CASRHTGWYGYTF. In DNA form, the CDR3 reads TGTGCCAGCAGGCATACAGGGTGGTATGGCTACACCTTC.

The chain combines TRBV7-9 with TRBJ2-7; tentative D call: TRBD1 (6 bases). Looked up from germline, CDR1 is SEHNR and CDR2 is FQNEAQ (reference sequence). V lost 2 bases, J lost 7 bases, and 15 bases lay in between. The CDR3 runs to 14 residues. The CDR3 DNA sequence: TGTGCCAGCAGCTTAAGAGGGGGAGAGGATGAGCAGTACTTC. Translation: CASSLRGGEDEQYF.